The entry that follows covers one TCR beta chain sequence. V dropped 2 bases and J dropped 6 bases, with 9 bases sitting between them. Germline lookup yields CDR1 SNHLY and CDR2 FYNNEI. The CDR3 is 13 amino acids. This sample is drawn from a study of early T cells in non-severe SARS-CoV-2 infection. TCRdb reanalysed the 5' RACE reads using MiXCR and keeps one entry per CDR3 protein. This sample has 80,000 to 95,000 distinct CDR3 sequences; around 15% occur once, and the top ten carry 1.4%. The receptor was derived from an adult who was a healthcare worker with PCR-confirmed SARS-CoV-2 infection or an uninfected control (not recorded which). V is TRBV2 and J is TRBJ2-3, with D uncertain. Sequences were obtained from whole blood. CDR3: CASSESVKDTQYF. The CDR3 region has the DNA TGTGCCAGCAGTGAATCGGTCAAGGATACGCAGTATTTT.